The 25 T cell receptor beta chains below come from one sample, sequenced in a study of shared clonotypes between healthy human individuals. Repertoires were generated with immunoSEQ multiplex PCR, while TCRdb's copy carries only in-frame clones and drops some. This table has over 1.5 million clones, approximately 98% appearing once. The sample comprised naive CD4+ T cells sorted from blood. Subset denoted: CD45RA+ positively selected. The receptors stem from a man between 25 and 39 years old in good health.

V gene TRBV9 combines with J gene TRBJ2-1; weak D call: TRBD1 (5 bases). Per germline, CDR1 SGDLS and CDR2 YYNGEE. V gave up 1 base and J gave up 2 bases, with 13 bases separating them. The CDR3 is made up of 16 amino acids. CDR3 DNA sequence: TGTGCCAGCAGCGTAACTGGCAGGGCGACCTACAATGAGCAGTTCTTC. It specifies CASSVTGRATYNEQFF.

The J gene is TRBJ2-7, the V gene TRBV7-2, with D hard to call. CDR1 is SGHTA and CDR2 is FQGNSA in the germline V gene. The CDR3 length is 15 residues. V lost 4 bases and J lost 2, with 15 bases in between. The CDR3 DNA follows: TGTGCCAGCAGCTCTCAGACCGGGCCCGCCTACGAGCAGTACTTC. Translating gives CASSSQTGPAYEQYF.

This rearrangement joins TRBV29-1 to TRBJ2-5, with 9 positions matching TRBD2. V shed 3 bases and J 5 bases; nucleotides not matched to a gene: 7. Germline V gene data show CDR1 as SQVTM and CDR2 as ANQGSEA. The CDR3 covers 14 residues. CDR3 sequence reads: CSVEAGGPGETQYF. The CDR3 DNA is TGCAGCGTTGAGGCGGGAGGGCCCGGGGAGACCCAGTACTTC.

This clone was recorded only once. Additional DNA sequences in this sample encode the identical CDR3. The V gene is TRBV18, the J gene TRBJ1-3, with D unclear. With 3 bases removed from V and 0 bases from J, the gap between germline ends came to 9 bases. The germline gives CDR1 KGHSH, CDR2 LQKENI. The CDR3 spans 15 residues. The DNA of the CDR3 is TGTGCCAGCTCACCTCTGGATAGCTCTGGAAACACCATATATTTT. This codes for CASSPLDSSGNTIYF.

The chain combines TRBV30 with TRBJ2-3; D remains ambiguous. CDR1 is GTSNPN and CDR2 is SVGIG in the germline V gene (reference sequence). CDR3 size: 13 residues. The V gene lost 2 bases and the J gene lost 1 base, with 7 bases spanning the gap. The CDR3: CAWSKSGTDTQYF. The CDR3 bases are TGTGCCTGGAGTAAAAGCGGCACAGATACGCAGTATTTT.

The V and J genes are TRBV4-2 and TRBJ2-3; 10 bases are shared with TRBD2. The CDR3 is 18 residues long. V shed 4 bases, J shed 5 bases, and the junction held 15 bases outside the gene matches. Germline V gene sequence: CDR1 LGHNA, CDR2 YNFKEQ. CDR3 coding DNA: TGTGCCAGCAGCCTCAAAATAGCCCTAGCGGGAGCGGTAGATACGCAGTATTTT. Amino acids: CASSLKIALAGAVDTQYF.

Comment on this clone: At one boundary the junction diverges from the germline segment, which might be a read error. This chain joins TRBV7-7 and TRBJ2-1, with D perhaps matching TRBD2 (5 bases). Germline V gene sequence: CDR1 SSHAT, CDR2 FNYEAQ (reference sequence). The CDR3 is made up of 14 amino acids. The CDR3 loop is CASSRGGSLSEQFF. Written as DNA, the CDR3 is TGTGCTAGCAGCCGGGGTGGTTCCTTGTCGGAGCAGTTCTTC.

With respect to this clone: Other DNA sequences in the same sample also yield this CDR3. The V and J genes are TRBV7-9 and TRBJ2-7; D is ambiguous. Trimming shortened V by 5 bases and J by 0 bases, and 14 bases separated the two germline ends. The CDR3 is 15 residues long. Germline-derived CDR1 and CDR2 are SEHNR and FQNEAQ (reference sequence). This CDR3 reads CASSPRRTSSYEQYF. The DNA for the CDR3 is TGTGCCAGCAGCCCCAGGCGCACGAGCTCCTACGAGCAGTACTTC.

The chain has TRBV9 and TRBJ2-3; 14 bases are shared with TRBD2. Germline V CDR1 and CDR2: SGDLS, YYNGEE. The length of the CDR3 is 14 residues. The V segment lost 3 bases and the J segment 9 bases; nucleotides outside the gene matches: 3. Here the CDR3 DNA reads TGTGCCAGCAGCGGGGGACTAGCGGGAGAGACGCAGTATTTT. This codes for CASSGGLAGETQYF. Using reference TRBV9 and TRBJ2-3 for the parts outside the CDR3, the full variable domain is DSGVTQTPKHLITATGQRVTLRCSPRSGDLSVYWYQQSLDQGLQFLIQYYNGEERAKGNILERFSAQQFPDLHSELNLSSLELGDSALYFCASSGGLAGETQYFGPGTRLTVL.

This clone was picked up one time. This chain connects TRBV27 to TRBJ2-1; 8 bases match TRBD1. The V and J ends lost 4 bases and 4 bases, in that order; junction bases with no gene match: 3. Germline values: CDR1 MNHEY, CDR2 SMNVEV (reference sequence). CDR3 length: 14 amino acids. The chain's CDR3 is CASSWGQVYNEQFF. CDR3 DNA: TGTGCCAGCAGTTGGGGACAGGTATACAATGAGCAGTTCTTC.

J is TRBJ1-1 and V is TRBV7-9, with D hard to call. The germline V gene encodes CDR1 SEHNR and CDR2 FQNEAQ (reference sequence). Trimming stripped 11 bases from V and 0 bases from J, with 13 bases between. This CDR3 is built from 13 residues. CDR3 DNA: TGTGCCTCCGCAGAACGTATGAACACTGAAGCTTTCTTT. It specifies CASAERMNTEAFF.

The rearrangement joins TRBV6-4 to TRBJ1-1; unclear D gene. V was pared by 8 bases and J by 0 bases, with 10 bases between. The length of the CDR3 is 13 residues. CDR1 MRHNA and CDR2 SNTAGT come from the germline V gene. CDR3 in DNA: TGTGCCAGCTCCAGGCAGGTGAACACTGAAGCTTTCTTT. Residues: CASSRQVNTEAFF.

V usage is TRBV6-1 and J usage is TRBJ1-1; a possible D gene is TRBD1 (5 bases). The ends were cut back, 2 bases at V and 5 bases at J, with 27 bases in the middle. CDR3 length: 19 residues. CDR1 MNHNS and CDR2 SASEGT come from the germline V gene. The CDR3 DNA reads TGTGCCAGCAGTGAAACGTCCAAAGTTTTGGGGCGAGTTTTAACTGAAGCTTTCTTT. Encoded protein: CASSETSKVLGRVLTEAFF.

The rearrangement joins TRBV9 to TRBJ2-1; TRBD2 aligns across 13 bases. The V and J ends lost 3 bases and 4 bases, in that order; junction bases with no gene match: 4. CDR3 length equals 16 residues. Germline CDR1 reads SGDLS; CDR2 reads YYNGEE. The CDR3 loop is CASSGTSGSNYNEQFF. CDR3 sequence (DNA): TGTGCCAGCAGCGGGACTAGCGGGAGCAATTACAATGAGCAGTTCTTC.

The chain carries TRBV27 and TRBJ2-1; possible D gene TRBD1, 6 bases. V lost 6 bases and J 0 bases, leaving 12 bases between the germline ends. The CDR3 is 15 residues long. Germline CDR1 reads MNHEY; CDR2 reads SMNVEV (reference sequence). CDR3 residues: CASRPDRRSYNEQFF. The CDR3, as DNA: TGTGCCAGCAGGCCAGACAGGCGCTCCTACAATGAGCAGTTCTTC.

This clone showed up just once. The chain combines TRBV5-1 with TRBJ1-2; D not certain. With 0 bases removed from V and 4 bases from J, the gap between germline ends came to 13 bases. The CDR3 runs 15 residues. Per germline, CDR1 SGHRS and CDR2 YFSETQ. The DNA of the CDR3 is TGCGCCAGCAGCTTGGATTCCGGATACCTCTATGGCTACACCTTC. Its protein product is CASSLDSGYLYGYTF.

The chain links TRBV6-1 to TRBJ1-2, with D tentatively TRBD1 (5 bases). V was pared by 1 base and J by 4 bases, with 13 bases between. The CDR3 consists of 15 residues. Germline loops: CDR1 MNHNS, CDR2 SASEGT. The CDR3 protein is CASSEGRGHFYGYTF. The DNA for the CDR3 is TGTGCCAGCAGTGAAGGTAGAGGACACTTCTATGGCTACACCTTC.

CDR3 DNA sequence: TGTGCCAGCAGCATCGGACTAGCGAGGGATGAGCAGTTCTTC. Residues: CASSIGLARDEQFF. V usage is TRBV11-2 and J usage is TRBJ2-1; 9 bases agree with TRBD2. This CDR3 has 14 residues. The germline V gene has CDR1 SGHAT and CDR2 FQNNGV. Unmatched junction bases numbered 7, after V lost 5 bases and J lost 8 bases. The whole variable domain, filled in from reference TRBV11-2 and TRBJ2-1, reads EAGVAQSPRYKIIEKRQSVAFWCNPISGHATLYWYQQILGQGPKLLIQFQNNGVVDDSQLPKDRFSAERLKGVDSTLKIQPAKLEDSAVYLCASSIGLARDEQFFGPGTRLTVL.

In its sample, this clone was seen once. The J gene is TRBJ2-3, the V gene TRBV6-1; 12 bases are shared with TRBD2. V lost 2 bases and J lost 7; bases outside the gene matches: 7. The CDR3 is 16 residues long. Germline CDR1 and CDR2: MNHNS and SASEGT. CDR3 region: CASSEPVTSGRHTQYF. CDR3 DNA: TGTGCCAGCAGTGAACCGGTGACTAGCGGGAGACATACGCAGTATTTT.

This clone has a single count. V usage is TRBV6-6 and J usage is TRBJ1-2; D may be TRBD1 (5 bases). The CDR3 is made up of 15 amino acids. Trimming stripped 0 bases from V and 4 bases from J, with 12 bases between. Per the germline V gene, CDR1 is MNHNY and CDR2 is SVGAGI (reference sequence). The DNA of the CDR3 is TGTGCCAGCAGTTACTCACTGACTGACAGCTATGGCTACACCTTC. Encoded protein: CASSYSLTDSYGYTF.

The CDR3 loop reads CASSLDRGHLSYEQYF. DNA of the CDR3: TGTGCCAGCAGTTTGGACAGGGGACATCTCTCCTACGAGCAGTACTTC. The rearrangement joins TRBV6-5 to TRBJ2-7; TRBD1 agrees at 9 bases. The V gene end was trimmed by 4 bases and the J gene end by 0 bases; junction bases not matched to a gene: 7. This CDR3 comprises 16 residues. Germline CDR1 is MNHEY and CDR2 is SVGAGI.

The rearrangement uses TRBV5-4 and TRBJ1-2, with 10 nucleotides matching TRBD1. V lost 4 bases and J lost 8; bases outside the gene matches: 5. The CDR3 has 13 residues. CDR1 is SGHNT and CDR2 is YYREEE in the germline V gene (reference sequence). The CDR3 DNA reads TGTGCCAGCAGCGCCGACAGGGGGCAGGGCTACACCTTC. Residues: CASSADRGQGYTF.

CDR3 in DNA: TGTGCCAGCTCACCACGATTAGGACAGGGGGAGACCCAGTACTTC. Its protein product is CASSPRLGQGETQYF. This chain links TRBV18 with TRBJ2-5; TRBD1 aligns across 9 bases. The CDR3 has 15 residues. The V segment lost 1 base and the J segment 5 bases; nucleotides outside the gene matches: 5. The V gene's germline CDR1 is KGHSH and CDR2 LQKENI. Full variable domain (outside the CDR3, taken from reference TRBV18 and TRBJ2-5): NAGVMQNPRHLVRRRGQEARLRCSPMKGHSHVYWYRQLPEEGLKFMVYLQKENIIDESGMPKERFSAEFPKEGPSILRIQQVVRGDSAAYFCASSPRLGQGETQYFGPGTRLLVL.

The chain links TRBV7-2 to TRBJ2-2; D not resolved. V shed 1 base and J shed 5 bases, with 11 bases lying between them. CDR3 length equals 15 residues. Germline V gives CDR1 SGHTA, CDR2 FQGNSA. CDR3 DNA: TGTGCCAGCAGCTTAGAGGGAATCAGGACCGGGGAGCTGTTTTTT. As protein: CASSLEGIRTGELFF.

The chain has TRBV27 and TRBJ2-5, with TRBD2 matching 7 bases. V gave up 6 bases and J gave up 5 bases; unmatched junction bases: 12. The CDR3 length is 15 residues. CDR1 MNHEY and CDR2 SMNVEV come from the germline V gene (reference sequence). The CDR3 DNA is TGTGCCAGCAGCCCTTGGGGGGGATCGGGGGAGACCCAGTACTTC. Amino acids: CASSPWGGSGETQYF.